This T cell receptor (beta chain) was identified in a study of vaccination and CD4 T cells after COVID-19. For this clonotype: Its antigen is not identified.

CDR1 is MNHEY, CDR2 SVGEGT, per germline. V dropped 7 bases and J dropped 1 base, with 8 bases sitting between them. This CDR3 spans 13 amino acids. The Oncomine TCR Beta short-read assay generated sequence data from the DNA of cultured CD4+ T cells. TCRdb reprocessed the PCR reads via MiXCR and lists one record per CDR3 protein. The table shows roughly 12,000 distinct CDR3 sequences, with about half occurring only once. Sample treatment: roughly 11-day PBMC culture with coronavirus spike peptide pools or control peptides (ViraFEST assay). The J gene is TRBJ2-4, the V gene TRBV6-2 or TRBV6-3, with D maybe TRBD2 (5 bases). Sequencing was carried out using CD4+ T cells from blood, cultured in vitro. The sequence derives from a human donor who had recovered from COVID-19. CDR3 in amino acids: CASTGVAKNIQYF. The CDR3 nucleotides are TGTGCCAGCACCGGGGTGGCCAAAAACATTCAGTACTTC.